This TCR beta chain was captured by sequencing in a study of regulatory dendritic cells for organ transplantation. For the study at large: Monocytes received vitamin D3 on days 0 and 4, IL-10 on day 4.

Sorted subsets were CFSE-labeled and cultured approximately 5 days with allogeneic dendritic cells. Naive CD45RA+ and memory CD45RO+ CD4+ or CD8+ T cells were FACS-sorted. The protocol was immunoSEQ multiplex PCR, while the TCRdb copy is restricted to in-frame clones and leaves out a portion. Of under 4,500 clones listed, 50% to 75% were seen once; the top ten hold 17%. Turning to this clone: Antigen: not known.

Findings and limits, study-wide: Memory T cells were less diverse than naive, with memory CD8+ most oligoclonal. Regulatory dendritic cells appeared to expand memory CD8+ clones less than mature ones.

The CDR3 length is 12 residues. Trimming took 4 bases from V and 8 from J; bases not matched to a gene: 5. Germline CDR1 SGHDT, CDR2 YYEEEE. The chain links TRBV5-6 to TRBJ1-2, with 7 bases that match TRBD1. The sequence was collected from a human donor in good health. The sample comprised memory CD8+ T cells from blood cultured with regulatory dendritic cells. Subset given: CD45RO+ memory T cells. The CDR3 coding sequence is TGTGCCAGCAGCACAGGGGTATTAGGCTACACCTTC. Encoded protein: CASSTGVLGYTF. Based on the CDR3 plus reference TRBV5-6 and TRBJ1-2, the full variable domain is DAGVTQSPTHLIKTRGQQVTLRCSPKSGHDTVSWYQQALGQGPQFIFQYYEEEERQRGNFPDRFSGHQFPNYSSELNVNALLLGDSALYLCASSTGVLGYTFGSGTRLTVV.